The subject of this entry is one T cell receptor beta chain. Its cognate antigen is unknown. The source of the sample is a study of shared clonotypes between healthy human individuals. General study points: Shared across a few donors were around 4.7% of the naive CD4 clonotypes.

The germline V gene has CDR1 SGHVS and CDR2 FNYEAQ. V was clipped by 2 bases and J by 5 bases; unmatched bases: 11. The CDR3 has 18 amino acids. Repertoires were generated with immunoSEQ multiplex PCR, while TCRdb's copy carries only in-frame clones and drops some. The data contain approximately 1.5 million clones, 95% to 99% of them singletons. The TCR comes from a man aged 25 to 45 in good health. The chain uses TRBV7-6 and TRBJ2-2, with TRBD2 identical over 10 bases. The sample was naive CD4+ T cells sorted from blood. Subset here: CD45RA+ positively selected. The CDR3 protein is CASSLYRISGRRTGELFF. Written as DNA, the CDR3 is TGTGCCAGCAGCTTATACCGGATTAGCGGGAGGCGGACCGGGGAGCTGTTTTTT.